Given below is one TCR beta chain in context. A junction boundary mismatches the germline segment, possibly from a read error. Unique molecular identifier tags were affixed to discrete cDNA molecules. TCRdb reprocessed the 5' RACE reads with MiXCR, giving one entry per CDR3 protein. The table has tens of thousands of distinct CDR3 sequences, roughly 9.1% seen once. These data are taken from a study of early T cells in non-severe SARS-CoV-2 infection. Study details: The input, bulk RNA from unsorted whole blood, was sequenced, and chains were unpaired.

Germline lookup yields CDR1 SGHTA and CDR2 FQGNSA. The CDR3 has 13 amino acids. Specimen: whole blood, collected at baseline. The receptor comes from an adult who was a healthcare worker with PCR-confirmed SARS-CoV-2 infection or an uninfected control (not recorded which). This chain links TRBV7-2 with TRBJ2-7; no firm D call. Here the CDR3 DNA reads TGTGCCAGCAGCTTAGGACTGCCGTACGCGCAGTACTTC. This codes for CASSLGLPYAQYF. Full variable domain (rest looked up from reference TRBV7-2 and TRBJ2-7): GAGVSQSPSNKVTEKGKDVELRCDPISGHTALYWYRQSLGQGLEFLIYFQGNSAPDKSGLPSDRFSAERTGGSVSTLTIQRTQQEDSAVYLCASSLGLPYAQYFGPGTRLTVT.